This T cell receptor beta chain stems from a study of T cells after yellow fever vaccination. Study at large: Sorting of the EM, EMRA, CM and Tscm memory subsets was carried out using CD3, CD45RA, CCR7 and CD95. Fractions containing few cells were prepared with SMART-Seq v4 Ultra Low Input.

This clonotype came up many times. Trimming pared 0 bases from V and 7 bases from J, leaving 10 bases between. Looked up from germline, CDR1 is SQVTM and CDR2 is ANQGSEA. CDR3 length: 13 residues. TCRdb recomputed calls from the 5' RACE reads with MiXCR, one row per CDR3 protein. The repertoire has roughly 32,000 distinct CDR3 sequences, 6.5% to 8% of them found once; the top ten carry 22%. Overall study results and limits: The secondary T-cell response peaked on day 5, not day 15, but was weaker.

Sample: PBMCs, either bulk or a sorted T-cell subset (CD4+, CD8+, memory, or dextramer-sorted; not recorded which), taken on the day of the first yellow fever vaccination. V is TRBV29-1 and J is TRBJ1-5; tentatively, D is TRBD1 (6 bases). This TCR was recovered from a man aged 18 to 30 who received the YFV17D yellow fever vaccine. The CDR3 is CSVEEGGGQPQHF. The CDR3 coding sequence is TGCAGCGTTGAAGAAGGGGGTGGGCAGCCCCAGCATTTT.